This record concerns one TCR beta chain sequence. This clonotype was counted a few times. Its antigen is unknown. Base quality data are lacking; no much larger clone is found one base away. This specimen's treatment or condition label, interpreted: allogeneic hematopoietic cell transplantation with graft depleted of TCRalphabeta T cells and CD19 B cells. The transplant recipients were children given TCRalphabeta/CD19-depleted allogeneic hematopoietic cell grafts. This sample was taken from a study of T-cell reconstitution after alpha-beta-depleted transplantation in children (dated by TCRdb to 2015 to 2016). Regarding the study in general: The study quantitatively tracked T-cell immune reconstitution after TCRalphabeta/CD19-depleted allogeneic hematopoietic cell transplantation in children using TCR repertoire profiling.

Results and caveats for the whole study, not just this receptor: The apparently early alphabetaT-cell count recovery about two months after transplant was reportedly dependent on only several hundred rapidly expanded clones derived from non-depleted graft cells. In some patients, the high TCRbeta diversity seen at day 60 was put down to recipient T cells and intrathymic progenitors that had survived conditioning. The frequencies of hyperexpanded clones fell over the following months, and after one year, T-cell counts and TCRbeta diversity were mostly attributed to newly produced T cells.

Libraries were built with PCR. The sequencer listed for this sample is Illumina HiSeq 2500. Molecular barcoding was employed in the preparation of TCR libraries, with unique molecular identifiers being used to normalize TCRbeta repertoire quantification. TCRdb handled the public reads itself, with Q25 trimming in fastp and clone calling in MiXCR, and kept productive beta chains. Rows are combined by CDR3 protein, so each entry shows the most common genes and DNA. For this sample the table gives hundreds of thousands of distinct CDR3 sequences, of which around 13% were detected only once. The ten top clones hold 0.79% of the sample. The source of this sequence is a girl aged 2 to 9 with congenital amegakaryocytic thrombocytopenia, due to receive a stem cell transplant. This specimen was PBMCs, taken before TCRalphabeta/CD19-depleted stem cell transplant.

The DNA sequence follows: TGTGCCAGCATCGTCGACAGCGGCGCTGAAGCTTTCTTT. This codes for CASIVDSGAEAFF. The sequence joins TRBV2 to TRBJ1-1; TRBD1 might be the D gene, on 5 matching bases. The germline V gene encodes CDR1 SNHLY and CDR2 FYNNEI. Reading from cysteine to phenylalanine, the CDR3 counts 13 amino acids. The DNA shown is the 39-base CDR3, in frame from base 1. The junction shows trimming of 7 bases on V and 6 bases on J, plus 15 bases between the germline ends.